This T cell receptor beta chain was sequenced in a study of blood T cell repertoires in COVID-19. The overall study: In each case, the material was cDNA or gDNA derived from T cells, B-cell-depleted T cells, or PBMCs.

A COVID-19 case was met by exposed participants within 2 weeks before study entry. Some clones are missing from TCRdb's copy, which holds only in-frame ones; the method was immunoSEQ multiplex PCR. Here the sample spans 250,000 or so clones, approximately 88% being singletons. The J segment lost 4 bases and the V segment lost 6 bases, leaving 7 bases of the junction unmatched. The CDR3 is 15 amino acids. From germline, CDR1 is SGHAT and CDR2 FQDESV (reference sequence). The chain recombines TRBV11-1 with TRBJ2-2, with TRBD2 matching over 8 bases. This sequence was found in a woman aged 40 to 55 who had been exposed to COVID-19. The sequencing input was PBMCs or T cells enriched from blood (not recorded which). The CDR3 region is CASRPGTRVTGELFF. CDR3 coding DNA: TGTGCCAGCAGACCCGGGACTAGGGTCACCGGGGAGCTGTTTTTT.